This is a list of T cell receptor beta chains from one sample in a study of T cell responses to AZD1222 COVID-19 vaccine. Clones were sequenced by immunoSEQ multiplex PCR, and TCRdb holds only the in-frame ones, with some missing. There are about 140,000 clones in the sample; roughly 92% occur only once, and around 1.7% lies in the top ten. The material was peripheral blood, obtained on day 0 of AZD1222 vaccination. The receptor source for this set is an adult in good health. CDR3s include the opening cysteine and the closing phenylalanine or tryptophan. A D gene is named only where the DNA matches it firmly. Rows may omit the clone size; those that give it use once, few, many or a size class.

v_gene	j_gene	d_gene	abundance	CDR3nt	CDR3aa
TRBV29-1	TRBJ1-3	NA	NA	TGCAGCGTTGAAAAACACTCTGGAAACACCATATATTTT	CSVEKHSGNTIYF
TRBV3-1/TRBV3-2	TRBJ2-1	TRBD1	once	TGTGCCAGCAGCAACCGACAGGGGACCTACAATGAGCAGTTCTTC	CASSNRQGTYNEQFF
TRBV19	TRBJ2-2	NA	few	TGTGCCAGTACGGCTCTAGCGAACACCGGGGAGCTGTTTTTT	CASTALANTGELFF
TRBV29-1	TRBJ1-1	TRBD1	NA	TGCAGCGTTGAAGATCGGGGGGGACAGGTGAACACTGAAGCTTTCTTT	CSVEDRGGQVNTEAFF
TRBV5-8	TRBJ1-5	NA	once	TGTGCCAGCAGCCACCCCCAAAGGAGGTTGATCAATCAGCCCCAGCATTTT	CASSHPQRRLINQPQHF
TRBV2	TRBJ2-2	NA	NA	TGTGCCAGCGGTGTTAGCGCGGGCACCGGGGAGCTGTTTTTT	CASGVSAGTGELFF
TRBV5-6	TRBJ1-1	NA	NA	TGTGCCAGCAGCTTAGATGGGCGGGCAGGTACTGAAGCTTTCTTT	CASSLDGRAGTEAFF
TRBV21-1	TRBJ2-7	NA	NA	TGTGCCAGCAGCAAAAAAGACCCACCAAGGCACGAGCAGTACTTC	CASSKKDPPRHEQYF
TRBV13	TRBJ1-3	NA	NA	TGTGCCAGCAGCTTCGGGAGGGTAATTGACACCATATATTTT	CASSFGRVIDTIYF
TRBV28	TRBJ2-7	NA	once	TGTGCCAGCAGTTTCAACGGTCAGGGCCTAATCCCCTACGAGCAGTACTTC	CASSFNGQGLIPYEQYF
TRBV6-6	TRBJ2-3	NA	NA	TGTGCCAGCAGTTACCAATCACCCAGAGACACAGATACGCAGTATTTT	CASSYQSPRDTDTQYF
TRBV12-3/TRBV12-4	TRBJ2-3	NA	NA	TGTGCCAGCAGTAGTCAAGATACGCAGTATTTT	CASSSQDTQYF
TRBV24-1	TRBJ2-1	TRBD2	NA	TGTGCCACCAGTGATCGCCTTTCTCGGGAGGACGGAGATGAGCAGTTCTTC	CATSDRLSREDGDEQFF
TRBV11-2	TRBJ1-2	NA	once	TGTGCCAGCAGCTTAGAATTAGGAGCGAACTATGGCTACACCTTC	CASSLELGANYGYTF
TRBV9	TRBJ2-3	NA	once	TGTGCCAGCAGCGTCTCTGGGTGGGCAGATACGCAGTATTTT	CASSVSGWADTQYF
TRBV5-4	TRBJ2-5	NA	NA	TGTGCCAGCAGCTCTGTCCGGGAAGAGACCCAGTACTTC	CASSSVREETQYF
TRBV4-1	TRBJ1-5	TRBD1	NA	TGCGCCAGCAGCCAAGAAACTAGACAGGGGTTCCAGCCCCAGCATTTT	CASSQETRQGFQPQHF
TRBV7-3	TRBJ1-1	NA	NA	TGTGCCAGCAGCTTAAGGGCAGGGGTAGGGGCCACTGAAGCTTTCTTT	CASSLRAGVGATEAFF
TRBV10-3	TRBJ1-1	TRBD1	NA	TGTGCCATCACCGGGGACAGACTGAACACTGAAGCTTTCTTT	CAITGDRLNTEAFF
TRBV7-8	TRBJ1-2	NA	NA	TGTGCCAGCAGCTTAGCAGGGGGAGGGGGCTATGGCTACACCTTC	CASSLAGGGGYGYTF
TRBV3-1/TRBV3-2	TRBJ2-1	TRBD1	NA	TGTGCCAGCAGGCTTAGAGAGGGACAGTACAATGAGCAGTTCTTC	CASRLREGQYNEQFF
TRBV7-9	TRBJ2-1	TRBD1	NA	TGTGCCAGCAGTCGCCCCGGGACAGGGTACTACTCCTACAATGAGCAGTTCTTC	CASSRPGTGYYSYNEQFF
TRBV30	TRBJ1-2	TRBD1	NA	TGTGCCTGGAAACCCTTTACAGGGGACTATGGCTACACCTTC	CAWKPFTGDYGYTF
TRBV27	TRBJ1-6	NA	NA	TGTGCCAGCAGAAAAGTCTATCCCAGGACTGGGATGGTCAATTCACCCCTCCACTTT	CASRKVYPRTGMVNSPLHF
TRBV19	TRBJ1-2	NA	once	TGTGCCAGTAGTCCCCGTCAGCGGTATGGCTACACCTTC	CASSPRQRYGYTF
TRBV27	TRBJ1-2	NA	NA	TGTGCCAGCAGTTTACGCGTTTCGGACTATGGCTACACCTTC	CASSLRVSDYGYTF
TRBV24-1	TRBJ2-1	NA	NA	TGTGCCACCAGTGACCCCGACAGCCCCAACGATGAGCAGTTCTTC	CATSDPDSPNDEQFF
TRBV10-1	TRBJ2-7	TRBD2	NA	TGCGCCAGCAGTGAGTCCGGAGGGTCGATAGCGGGAGGGCCCTACGAGCAGTACTTC	CASSESGGSIAGGPYEQYF
TRBV9	TRBJ1-3	TRBD1	NA	TGTGCCAGCAGCGCAGCAGGGGGTACGGGAAACACCATATATTTT	CASSAAGGTGNTIYF
TRBV18	TRBJ2-5	NA	NA	TGTGCCAGCTCAAAAAGCGGACAGACCTTTCAAGAGACCCAGTACTTC	CASSKSGQTFQETQYF
TRBV18	TRBJ2-7	TRBD2	NA	TGTGCCAGCTCACCTGGCGGGGGAGGTTACGAGCAGTACTTC	CASSPGGGGYEQYF
TRBV27	TRBJ2-2	TRBD1	NA	TGTGCCAGCAGTTTACCGGGACAGGGGGCCACCGGGGAGCTGTTTTTT	CASSLPGQGATGELFF
TRBV6-1	TRBJ2-5	NA	NA	TGTGCCAGCAGTGAAGCGGTAGAGACCCAGTACTTC	CASSEAVETQYF
TRBV7-9	TRBJ2-3	TRBD2	few	TGTGCCAGCAGCCTCCCATTCCGACTAGCGGGACCCACAGATACGCAGTATTTT	CASSLPFRLAGPTDTQYF
TRBV3-1/TRBV3-2	TRBJ1-1	NA	NA	TGTGCCAGCAACGATCTGGGTGGCGCGAACACTGAAGCTTTCTTT	CASNDLGGANTEAFF
TRBV7-3	TRBJ2-1	TRBD2	NA	TGTGCCAGCAGCTTGAATAGGGAGGGTGAGCAGTTCTTC	CASSLNREGEQFF
TRBV29-1	TRBJ1-2	NA	NA	TGCAGCGTTGCAGGTCTCCGGAATGGCTACACCTTC	CSVAGLRNGYTF
TRBV27	TRBJ2-7	NA	NA	TGTGCCAGCAGTCTTGGACCTTACTACGAGCAGTACTTC	CASSLGPYYEQYF
TRBV19	TRBJ1-2	TRBD1	NA	TGTGCCAGTAGAGCCGGGACAGGGCCTGGCTACACCTTC	CASRAGTGPGYTF
TRBV7-4	TRBJ2-4	NA	NA	TGTGCCAGCAGTTCAGGGACCATAGCCAAAAACATTCAGTACTTC	CASSSGTIAKNIQYF
TRBV3-1/TRBV3-2	TRBJ2-1	NA	NA	TGTGCCAGCAGCCTCAGACAGCTTCGGACCCCCGGGGATGAGCAGTTCTTC	CASSLRQLRTPGDEQFF
TRBV15	TRBJ2-7	NA	NA	TGTGCCACCAGCAGATCCCGGAGGGGTGAGCAGTACTTC	CATSRSRRGEQYF
TRBV6-2/TRBV6-3	TRBJ2-7	TRBD1	NA	TGTGCCAGCAGTACCTCGACAGGGGGTCCCTACGAGCAGTACTTC	CASSTSTGGPYEQYF
TRBV6-5	TRBJ2-7	TRBD1	NA	TGTGCCAGCGGAGGGACAGGTGAGGTCCACGAGCAGTACTTC	CASGGTGEVHEQYF